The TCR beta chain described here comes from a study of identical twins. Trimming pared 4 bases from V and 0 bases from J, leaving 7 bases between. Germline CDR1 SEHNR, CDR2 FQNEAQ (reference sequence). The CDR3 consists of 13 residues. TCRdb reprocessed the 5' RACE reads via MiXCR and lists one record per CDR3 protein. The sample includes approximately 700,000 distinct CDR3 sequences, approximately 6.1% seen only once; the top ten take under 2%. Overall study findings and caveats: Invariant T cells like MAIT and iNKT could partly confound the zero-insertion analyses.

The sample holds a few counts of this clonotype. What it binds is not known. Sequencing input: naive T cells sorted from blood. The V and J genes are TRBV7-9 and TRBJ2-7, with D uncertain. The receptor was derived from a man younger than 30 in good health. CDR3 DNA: TGTGCCAGCAGCTCCGCGCCCTCCTACGAGCAGTACTTC. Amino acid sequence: CASSSAPSYEQYF. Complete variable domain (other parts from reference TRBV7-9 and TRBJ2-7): DTGVSQNPRHKITKRGQNVTFRCDPISEHNRLYWYRQTLGQGPEFLTYFQNEAQLEKSRLLSDRFSAERPKGSFSTLEIQRTEQGDSAMYLCASSSAPSYEQYFGPGTRLTVT.